One sample yielded the 5 T cell receptor beta chains listed below, sequenced in a study of T cell responses to AZD1222 COVID-19 vaccine. The repertoire was sequenced with immunoSEQ multiplex PCR; TCRdb's copy has only in-frame clones and lacks some. The sample shows under 200,000 clones, 88% of them seen only once. This sample comprised peripheral blood, obtained on day 0 of AZD1222 vaccination. These receptor sequences come from an adult in good health.

The V call is TRBV10-3, the J call TRBJ1-1; D may be TRBD1 (5 bases). Germline assignment: CDR1 ENHRY and CDR2 SYGVKD. CDR3 length: 14 amino acids. Trimming left V 4 bases short and J 0 bases short, with 9 bases between. The CDR3 region is CAISGQTMNTEAFF. CDR3 nucleotide sequence: TGTGCCATCAGTGGACAGACCATGAACACTGAAGCTTTCTTT.

The rearrangement uses TRBV28 and TRBJ2-7, with a weak D call TRBD1 (5 bases). CDR1 is MDHEN, CDR2 SYDVKM, per germline. The CDR3 is made up of 15 amino acids. V gave up 2 bases and J gave up 3 bases, with 14 bases separating them. The CDR3 DNA follows: TGTGCCAGCAGTTTAAAGATACCAGGGCGCTACGAGCAGTACTTC. The encoded protein is CASSLKIPGRYEQYF.

The rearrangement links TRBV29-1 to TRBJ1-2, with a weak D call TRBD1 (5 bases). Germline V CDR1 and CDR2: SQVTM, ANQGSEA. The V gene lost 3 bases and the J gene lost 0 bases, with 20 bases spanning the gap. The CDR3 sequence is 17 residues long. CDR3 amino acids: CSVDSGHWPLANYGYTF. CDR3 sequence (DNA): TGCAGCGTTGATTCCGGACATTGGCCCCTGGCTAACTATGGCTACACCTTC.

The chain combines TRBV5-4 with TRBJ2-2; 9 bases line up with TRBD1. V was pared by 0 bases and J by 3 bases, with 3 bases of the junction left unmatched. The CDR3 totals 16 residues. Germline V gene data show CDR1 as SGHNT and CDR2 as YYREEE (reference sequence). The CDR3 spells CASSLEGQGYTGELFF. The CDR3 DNA is TGTGCCAGCAGCTTGGAGGGACAGGGCTACACCGGGGAGCTGTTTTTT. Based on the CDR3 plus reference TRBV5-4 and TRBJ2-2, the full variable domain is ETGVTQSPTHLIKTRGQQVTLRCSSQSGHNTVSWYQQALGQGPQFIFQYYREEENGRGNFPPRFSGLQFPNYSSELNVNALELDDSALYLCASSLEGQGYTGELFFGEGSRLTVL.

Regarding this clone: Distinct nucleotide sequences in the sample also encode this CDR3. The V call is TRBV28, the J call TRBJ1-1, with D unclear. Deletions cut 6 bases from V and 5 bases from J, with 10 bases between. The CDR3 sequence is 12 residues long. CDR1 is MDHEN and CDR2 is SYDVKM in the germline V gene. In nucleotides, the CDR3 is TGTGCCAGCAGCCTCTCGGGGACTGAAGCTTTCTTT. This codes for CASSLSGTEAFF.